This T cell receptor (beta chain) was identified in a study of shared clonotypes between healthy human individuals. Study-level results: Non-shared clonotypes showed lower generation probabilities than clonotypes common to all four donors. Generally, estimated richness proved larger in naive subsets than it did in memory subsets.

Here immunoSEQ multiplex PCR was the method, and the copy in TCRdb shows in-frame clones only, minus some. Here the sample spans more than 550,000 clones, about 90% being singletons. The CDR3 is 13 amino acids. The J segment lost 3 bases and the V segment lost 3 bases, leaving 1 base of the junction unmatched. The germline V gene encodes CDR1 SGHRS and CDR2 YFSETQ. Note on this clone: Its specificity is not known.

The source is a man aged 18 to 30 in good health. Some clones in this sample may be carry-over from other donors' samples. The sequenced sample consisted of memory CD8+ T cells from PBMCs. The subset is: CD45RO+ cells pooled with CCR7-negative TemRA cells. This sequence joins TRBV5-1 and TRBJ2-7; 9 bases are shared with TRBD2. CDR3 DNA: TGCGCCAGCAGCTCGCGGGAGGGCTACGAGCAGTACTTC. It codes for CASSSREGYEQYF.